A selection of T cell receptor beta chains follows, all from one sample in a study of early T cells in non-severe SARS-CoV-2 infection. TCRdb called the 5' RACE reads again in MiXCR, with one record for every CDR3 protein. The sample lists roughly 69,000 distinct CDR3 sequences; about 9% were seen once. Sequences were derived from whole blood, sampled at baseline. Receptors originate from an adult who was a healthcare worker with PCR-confirmed SARS-CoV-2 infection or an uninfected control (not recorded which). Each CDR3 is given with its conserved first and last residue. The D gene is left open where the match is weak. Size is omitted from some rows. Given values are once, few, many or a class for expanded clones.

size: few; V: TRBV11-2; D: TRBD2; J: TRBJ2-3; CDR3: CASSLDGLAVTSTDTQYF; DNA: TGTGCCAGCAGCTTAGATGGGCTAGCGGTGACTAGCACAGATACGCAGTATTTT
size: NA; V: TRBV28; D: TRBD2; J: TRBJ2-1; CDR3: CASRTGTSGNNEQFF; DNA: TGTGCCAGCAGGACTGGGACTAGCGGTAACAATGAGCAGTTCTTC
size: many; V: TRBV20-1; D: NA; J: TRBJ2-1; CDR3: CSASSFPQRSSYNEQFF; DNA: TGCAGTGCCAGCTCGTTCCCACAGAGAAGCTCCTACAATGAGCAGTTCTTC
size: NA; V: TRBV29-1; D: TRBD1; J: TRBJ1-1; CDR3: CSAATGMNTEAFF; DNA: TGCAGCGCCGCGACAGGGATGAACACTGAAGCTTTCTTT
size: NA; V: TRBV4-3; D: NA; J: TRBJ2-7; CDR3: CASSQDSGRYEQYF; DNA: TGCGCCAGCAGCCAAGATTCGGGGCGGTACGAGCAGTACTTC
size: many; V: TRBV6-5; D: TRBD1; J: TRBJ1-1; CDR3: CASSSLQARGRGRTEAFF; DNA: TGTGCCAGCAGTTCCCTTCAGGCCAGGGGGCGAGGGAGGACTGAAGCTTTCTTT
size: many; V: TRBV7-3; D: NA; J: TRBJ2-1; CDR3: CASSLTSDSYNEQFF; DNA: TGTGCCAGCAGCTTAACTAGCGACTCCTACAATGAGCAGTTCTTC
size: few; V: TRBV24-1; D: NA; J: TRBJ1-4; CDR3: CATSDSWNEKLFF; DNA: TGTGCCACCAGTGATTCCTGGAATGAAAAACTGTTTTTT
size: many; V: TRBV30; D: NA; J: TRBJ1-2; CDR3: CAWSFGGANYGYTF; DNA: TGTGCCTGGAGTTTTGGGGGAGCTAACTATGGCTACACCTTC
size: NA; V: TRBV28; D: NA; J: TRBJ1-2; CDR3: CASGSGQANYGYTF; DNA: TGTGCCAGCGGTTCGGGGCAGGCGAACTATGGCTACACCTTC
size: many; V: TRBV3-1; D: TRBD2; J: TRBJ2-7; CDR3: CASSQEIAGGYEQYF; DNA: TGTGCCAGCAGCCAAGAGATAGCGGGAGGGTACGAGCAGTACTTC
size: many; V: TRBV20-1; D: TRBD2; J: TRBJ2-2; CDR3: CSARQTSGNTGELFF; DNA: TGCAGTGCTCGCCAAACTAGCGGAAACACCGGGGAGCTGTTTTTT
size: NA; V: TRBV5-1; D: NA; J: TRBJ2-7; CDR3: CASSFVGSSYEQYF; DNA: TGCGCCAGCAGCTTCGTCGGGAGCTCCTACGAGCAGTACTTC
size: NA; V: TRBV6-6; D: NA; J: TRBJ1-5; CDR3: CASSYSSFSGNDQPQHF; DNA: TGTGCCAGCAGTTACTCGAGTTTTTCCGGGAACGATCAGCCCCAGCATTTT
size: many; V: TRBV12-3/TRBV12-4; D: NA; J: TRBJ2-2; CDR3: CASTTWSGELFF; DNA: TGTGCCAGCACCACGTGGAGCGGGGAGCTGTTTTTT
size: NA; V: TRBV11-2; D: NA; J: TRBJ2-3; CDR3: CASQGGDPYDTQYF; DNA: TGTGCCAGTCAGGGTGGAGACCCCTACGATACGCAGTATTTT
size: once; V: TRBV6-2/TRBV6-3; D: TRBD1; J: TRBJ2-7; CDR3: CASISSGQSYEQYF; DNA: TGTGCCAGCATCTCCTCGGGACAGTCCTACGAGCAGTACTTC
size: many; V: TRBV3-1; D: TRBD2; J: TRBJ2-7; CDR3: CASSPGRGEQYF; DNA: TGTGCCAGCAGCCCGGGGCGGGGGGAGCAGTACTTC
size: many; V: TRBV29-1; D: NA; J: TRBJ1-1; CDR3: CSVVPLIGKRAEAFF; DNA: TGCAGCGTTGTCCCCTTAATCGGTAAGAGGGCTGAAGCTTTCTTT
size: NA; V: TRBV6-2/TRBV6-3; D: NA; J: TRBJ1-2; CDR3: CASRQDHYGYTF; DNA: TGTGCCAGCAGGCAGGATCACTATGGCTACACCTTC
size: few; V: TRBV6-2/TRBV6-3; D: TRBD2; J: TRBJ2-1; CDR3: CASSYLSSGTSYNEQFF; DNA: TGTGCCAGCAGTTATTTGAGTAGCGGGACCTCCTACAATGAGCAGTTCTTC
size: NA; V: TRBV20-1; D: NA; J: TRBJ1-6; CDR3: CSARGFGRSPLHF; DNA: TGCAGTGCTAGGGGGTTTGGCAGGTCACCCCTCCACTTT
size: NA; V: TRBV28; D: NA; J: TRBJ2-7; CDR3: CASSPTGYDRHEQYF; DNA: TGTGCCAGCAGCCCCACAGGGTACGACCGGCACGAGCAGTACTTC